The present T cell receptor beta chain was sequenced within a study of cytotoxic CD8 clonotypes in ibrutinib-treated CLL (dated by TCRdb to the early 2020s). Context from the whole study: The cohort included around 15 treatment-naive and some 10 relapsed/refractory patients; some 18 were IGHV unmutated. On average, each sample yielded 250,000 to 300,000 productive templates and tens of thousands of productive rearrangements. Responses were partial in roughly 24 patients and complete in 2; after median about 5.5 years follow-up, some 14 stayed in remission and roughly twelve progressed. Response samples were obtained after a median of 12 months of treatment, with a range of about 6 to 40 months. Patients were still on ibrutinib when every remission and progressive disease sample was collected. Cryopreserved peripheral blood mononuclear cells were obtained before treatment, at response, and at either sustained remission or disease progression. Of the roughly 86 participants in the trial, roughly 26 had longitudinal samples available.

For TCR beta library preparation, roughly 2 micrograms of genomic DNA was extracted from cryopreserved PBMCs. High-throughput TCR beta sequencing was performed on longitudinal blood samples from CLL patients receiving ibrutinib monotherapy. The patients took part in an open-label, single-center phase 2 trial of ibrutinib monotherapy. Reading the germline V gene (reference sequence) gives CDR1 MNHEY and CDR2 SMNVEV. Ends trimmed: V by 4 bases, J by 4 bases; bases unmatched to a gene: 8. Spanning cysteine to phenylalanine, the CDR3 consists of 16 amino acids. Kept here is only the CDR3 DNA, which spans 48 bases and is read in frame from base 1. General study outcomes and caveats: Sampling times were not matched between sustained-remission and progressing patients, and lymph node repertoires were not studied. Baseline clonality exceeded that of age-matched healthy donors and correlated strongly with circulating CD8+ T-cell counts. An increase in clonality was observed at ibrutinib response, with clonality remaining stable during sustained remission and falling back toward baseline at progression. Public clonotypes were rare and either shrank or stayed stable during treatment, and the rise in clonality at ibrutinib response reflected expansion of private clonotypes.

About this clone: It has no known antigen specificity. One base away there is no much larger clone; base qualities are not given.

Each clonotype received, on average, 10x coverage in deep resolution sequencing performed on a MiSeq, where the target depth lay between 1 in 1 million and 1 in 200,000 T cells. The immunoSEQ hsTCRB Kit was used to generate the TCR beta libraries. As for the authors' bioinformatics: ImmunoSEQ Data Assistant and ImmunoSEQ Analyzer were used for data analysis, and V, D and J genes were assigned according to IMGT definitions. Clonality was computed as one minus normalized Shannon entropy of productive rearrangement frequencies, ranging from 0 to 1. Only overrepresented clonotypes making up at least 0.05% of the repertoire of each patient were included in the public clonotype analysis. Thirteen age-matched healthy donor repertoires from immuneACCESS were used as controls for clonality. TCRdb carries this immuneACCESS record with in-frame sequences only. Its versions omit some clonotypes, under half of them owing to an unresolved V gene in the studies checked, with the rest unexplained. V and J calls and clone size are those listed in that table; D and trimming were worked out from the DNA. This sample comprises roughly 330,000 clones, over 60% of them detected only once. The top ten hold just under 6.5% of the sample.

The V gene is TRBV27 and the J gene is TRBJ2-1, with 9 bases aligning to TRBD1. The TCR was taken from a human donor with chronic lymphocytic leukemia. Sequencing used PBMCs, obtained after 36 months of ibrutinib treatment. The DNA reads TGTGCCAGCAGTTCATCACAGGGGGCTAGGTACAATGAGCAGTTCTTC. Its translation reads: CASSSSQGARYNEQFF.